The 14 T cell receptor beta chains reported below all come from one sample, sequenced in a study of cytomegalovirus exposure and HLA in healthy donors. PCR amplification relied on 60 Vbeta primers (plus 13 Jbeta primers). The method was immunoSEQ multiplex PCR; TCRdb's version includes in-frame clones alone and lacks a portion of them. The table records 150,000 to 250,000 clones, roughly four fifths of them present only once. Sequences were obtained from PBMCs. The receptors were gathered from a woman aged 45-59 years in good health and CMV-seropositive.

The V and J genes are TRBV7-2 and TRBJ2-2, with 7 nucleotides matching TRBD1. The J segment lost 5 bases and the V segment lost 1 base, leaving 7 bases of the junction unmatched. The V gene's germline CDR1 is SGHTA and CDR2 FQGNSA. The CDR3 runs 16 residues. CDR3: CASSLGGGSRTGELFF. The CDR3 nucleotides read TGTGCCAGCAGCTTAGGAGGGGGCTCGCGTACCGGGGAGCTGTTTTTT.

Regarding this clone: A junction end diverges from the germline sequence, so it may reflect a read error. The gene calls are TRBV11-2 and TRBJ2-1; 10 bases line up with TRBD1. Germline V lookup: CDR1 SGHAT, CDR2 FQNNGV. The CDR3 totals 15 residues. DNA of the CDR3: TGTGCCAGCAGCATAGACAGGGGGCCCTACAATGAGCAGTTCTTC. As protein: CASSIDRGPYNEQFF.

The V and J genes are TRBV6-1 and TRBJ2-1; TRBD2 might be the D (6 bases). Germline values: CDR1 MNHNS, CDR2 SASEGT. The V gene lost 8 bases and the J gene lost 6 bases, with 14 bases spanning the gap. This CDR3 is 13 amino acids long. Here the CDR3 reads CASGAGYINEQFF. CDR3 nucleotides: TGTGCCAGCGGGGCGGGATATATCAATGAGCAGTTCTTC.

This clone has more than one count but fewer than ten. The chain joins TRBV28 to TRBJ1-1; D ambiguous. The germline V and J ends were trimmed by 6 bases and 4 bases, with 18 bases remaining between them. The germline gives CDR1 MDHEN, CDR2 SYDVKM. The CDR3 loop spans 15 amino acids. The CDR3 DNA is TGTGCCAGCAGAGGTTCACGGGGTGGAGGCACTGAAGCTTTCTTT. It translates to CASRGSRGGGTEAFF. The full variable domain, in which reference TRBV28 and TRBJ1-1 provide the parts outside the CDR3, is DVKVTQSSRYLVKRTGEKVFLECVQDMDHENMFWYRQDPGLGLRLIYFSYDVKMKEKGDIPEGYSVSREKKERFSLILESASTNQTSMYLCASRGSRGGGTEAFFGQGTRLTVV.

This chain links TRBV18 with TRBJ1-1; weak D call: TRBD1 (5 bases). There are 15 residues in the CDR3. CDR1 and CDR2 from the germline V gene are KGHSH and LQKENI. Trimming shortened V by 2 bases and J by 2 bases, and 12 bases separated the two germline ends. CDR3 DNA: TGTGCCAGCTCACCAATCCCAGGGCGAAACACTGAAGCTTTCTTT. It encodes CASSPIPGRNTEAFF.

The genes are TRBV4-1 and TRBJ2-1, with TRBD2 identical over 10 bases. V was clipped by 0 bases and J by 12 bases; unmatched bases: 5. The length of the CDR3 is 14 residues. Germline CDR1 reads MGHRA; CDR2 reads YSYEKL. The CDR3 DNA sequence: TGCGCCAGCAGCCAAGAGATACTAGCGGGGACGCAGTTCTTC. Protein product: CASSQEILAGTQFF.

CDR3 protein: CASRARASGRLDTQYF. The CDR3 DNA sequence: TGTGCCAGCAGGGCCCGGGCTAGCGGGAGATTGGATACGCAGTATTTT. This sequence joins TRBV5-6 and TRBJ2-3; TRBD2 agrees at 10 bases. The CDR3 extends over 16 amino acids. V was pared by 5 bases and J by 6 bases, with 12 bases of the junction left unmatched. Per the germline V gene, CDR1 is SGHDT and CDR2 is YYEEEE.

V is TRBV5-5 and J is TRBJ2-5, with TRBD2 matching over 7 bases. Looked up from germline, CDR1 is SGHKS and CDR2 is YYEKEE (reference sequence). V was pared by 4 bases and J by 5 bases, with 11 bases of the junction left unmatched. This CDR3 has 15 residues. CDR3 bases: TGTGCCAGCAGCGCCGGGACTAAGTTTGGGGAGACCCAGTACTTC. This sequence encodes CASSAGTKFGETQYF.

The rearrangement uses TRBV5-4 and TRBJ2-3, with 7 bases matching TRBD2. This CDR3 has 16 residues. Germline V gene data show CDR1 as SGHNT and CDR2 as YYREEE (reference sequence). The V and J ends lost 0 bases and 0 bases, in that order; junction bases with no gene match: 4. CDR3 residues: CASSLDGTTSTDTQYF. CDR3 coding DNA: TGTGCCAGCAGCTTGGACGGGACTACTAGCACAGATACGCAGTATTTT.

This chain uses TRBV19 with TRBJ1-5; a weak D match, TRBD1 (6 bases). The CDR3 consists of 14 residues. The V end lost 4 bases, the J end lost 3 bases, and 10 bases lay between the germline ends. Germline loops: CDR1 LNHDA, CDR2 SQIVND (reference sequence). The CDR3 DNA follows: TGTGCCAGTAGTAAACAGGGTAACAATCAGCCCCAGCATTTT. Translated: CASSKQGNNQPQHF.

This chain's CDR3 is CASSAGQGAKGANVLTF. The CDR3 DNA follows: TGCGCCAGCAGTGCCGGACAGGGGGCGAAAGGGGCCAACGTCCTGACTTTC. This chain connects TRBV10-1 to TRBJ2-6; TRBD1 matches at 11 bases. This CDR3 has 17 residues. V lost 4 bases to trimming and J lost 4 bases; unmatched junction nucleotides: 6. From germline, CDR1 is WNHNN and CDR2 SYGVQD (reference sequence).

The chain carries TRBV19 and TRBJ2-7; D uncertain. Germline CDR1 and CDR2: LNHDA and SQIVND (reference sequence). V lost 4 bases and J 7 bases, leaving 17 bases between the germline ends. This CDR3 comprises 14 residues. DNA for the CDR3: TGTGCCAGTAGTAAGGCTACAGATCTGGGTGAGCAGTACTTC. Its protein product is CASSKATDLGEQYF.

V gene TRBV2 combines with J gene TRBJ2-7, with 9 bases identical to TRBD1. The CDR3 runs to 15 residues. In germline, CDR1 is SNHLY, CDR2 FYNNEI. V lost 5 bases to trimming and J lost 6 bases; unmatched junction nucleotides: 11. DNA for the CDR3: TGTGCCAGCAGTTCAACAGGACAGGGGCTCCGCGAGCAGTACTTC. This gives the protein CASSSTGQGLREQYF. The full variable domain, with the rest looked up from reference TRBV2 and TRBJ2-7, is EPEVTQTPSHQVTQMGQEVILRCVPISNHLYFYWYRQILGQKVEFLVSFYNNEISEKSEIFDDQFSVERPDGSNFTLKIRSTKLEDSAMYFCASSSTGQGLREQYFGPGTRLTVT.

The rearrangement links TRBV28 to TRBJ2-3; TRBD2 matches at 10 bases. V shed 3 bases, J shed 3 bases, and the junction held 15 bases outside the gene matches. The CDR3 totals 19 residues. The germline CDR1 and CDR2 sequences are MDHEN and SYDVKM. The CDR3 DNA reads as TGTGCCAGCAGTTTTGGGGCGCTAGCGGGAGCGGTACCAACAGATACGCAGTATTTT. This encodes CASSFGALAGAVPTDTQYF. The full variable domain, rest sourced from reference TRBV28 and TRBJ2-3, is DVKVTQSSRYLVKRTGEKVFLECVQDMDHENMFWYRQDPGLGLRLIYFSYDVKMKEKGDIPEGYSVSREKKERFSLILESASTNQTSMYLCASSFGALAGAVPTDTQYFGPGTRLTVL.